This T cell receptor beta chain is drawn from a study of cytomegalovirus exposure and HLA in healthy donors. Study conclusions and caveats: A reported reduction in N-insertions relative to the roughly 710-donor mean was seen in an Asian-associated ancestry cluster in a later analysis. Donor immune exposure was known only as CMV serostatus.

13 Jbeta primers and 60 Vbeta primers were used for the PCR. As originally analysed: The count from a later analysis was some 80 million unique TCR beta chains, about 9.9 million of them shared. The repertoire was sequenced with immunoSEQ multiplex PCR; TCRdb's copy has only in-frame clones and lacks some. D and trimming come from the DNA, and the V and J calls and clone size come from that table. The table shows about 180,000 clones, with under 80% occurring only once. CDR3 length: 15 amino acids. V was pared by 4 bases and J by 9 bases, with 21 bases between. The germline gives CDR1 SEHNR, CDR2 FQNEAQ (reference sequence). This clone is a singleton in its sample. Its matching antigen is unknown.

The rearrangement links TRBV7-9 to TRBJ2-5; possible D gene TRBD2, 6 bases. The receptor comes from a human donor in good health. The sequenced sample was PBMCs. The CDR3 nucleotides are TGTGCCAGCAGCTCCAATCGGGACTTCCCCGTAGCCCAGTACTTC. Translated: CASSSNRDFPVAQYF.